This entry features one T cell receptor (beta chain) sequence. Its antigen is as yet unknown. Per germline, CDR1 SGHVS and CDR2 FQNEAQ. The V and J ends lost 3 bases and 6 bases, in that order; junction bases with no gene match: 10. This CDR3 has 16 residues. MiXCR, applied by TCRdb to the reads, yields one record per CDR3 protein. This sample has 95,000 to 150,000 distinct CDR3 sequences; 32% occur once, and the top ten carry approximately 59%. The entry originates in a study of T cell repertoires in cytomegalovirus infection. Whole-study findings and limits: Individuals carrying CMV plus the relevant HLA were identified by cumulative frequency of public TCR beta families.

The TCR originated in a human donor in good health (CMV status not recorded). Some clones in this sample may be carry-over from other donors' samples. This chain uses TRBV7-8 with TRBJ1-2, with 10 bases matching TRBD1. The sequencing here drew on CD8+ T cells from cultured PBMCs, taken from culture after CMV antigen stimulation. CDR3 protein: CASSFQNPGTGDGYTF. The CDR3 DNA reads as TGTGCCAGCAGCTTCCAAAACCCAGGGACAGGGGATGGCTACACCTTC.